Following are 8 T cell receptor beta chains from one sample sequenced in a study of T cell repertoires in cytomegalovirus infection (dated by TCRdb to between 2019 and 2020). Sequencing used an Illumina HiSeq 1500. TCRdb itself trimmed the public reads at Q25 with fastp, ran MiXCR and retained productive beta chains. Each CDR3 protein gets just one entry, which takes the most common genes and DNA from the rows behind it. The table for this sample lists more than 85,000 distinct CDR3 sequences; 16% of them were counted only once. The ten top clones hold approximately 8% of the sample. Material for sequencing was PBMCs. The origin of the receptors is a human donor in good health (CMV status not recorded). Some clones in this sample may be carry-over from other donors' samples.

This clonotype came up a few times. This chain connects TRBV28 to TRBJ1-5; D gene uncertain. The CDR3 is 14 amino acids. Looked up from germline, CDR1 is MDHEN and CDR2 is SYDVKM. Trimming stripped 7 bases from V and 0 bases from J, with 10 bases between. The CDR3 DNA is TGTGCCAGCAAAATCTCACATAGCAATCAGCCCCAGCATTTT. Its translation: CASKISHSNQPQHF.

Remarks on this clonotype: A much larger clone lies one base from this, so it may be a read error. The DNA is omitted, as the CDR3 cannot be located on it reliably, and the CDR3 follows TCRdb's listing. This chain joins TRBV7-2 and TRBJ2-3. The CDR3 is 16 residues long, counting both termini. Germline CDR1 is SGHTA and CDR2 is FQGNSA. CDR3 region: CASNLFRFGETDTQYF.

This clonotype occurred many times. This chain uses TRBV7-8 with TRBJ2-5, with a weak D call TRBD2 (7 bases). V was trimmed by 3 bases and J by 3 bases, leaving 14 bases between them. Germline V gene lookup returns CDR1 SGHVS and CDR2 FQNEAQ. The length of the CDR3 is 15 residues. This CDR3 reads CASSFGRGAKETQYF. The CDR3 region has the DNA TGTGCCAGCAGCTTTGGTCGGGGGGCAAAAGAGACCCAGTACTTC.

This clonotype showed up just a few times. The rearrangement links TRBV4-2 to TRBJ1-1; weak D call: TRBD1 (5 bases). The CDR3 length is 13 residues. The germline V gene has CDR1 LGHNA and CDR2 YNFKEQ. V shed 1 base and J shed 9 bases, with 12 bases lying between them. The CDR3 here is CASSQVPGDQAFF. The CDR3 bases are TGTGCCAGCAGCCAAGTCCCGGGGGACCAAGCTTTCTTT.

A word on this clonotype: The junction differs from germline at one of its ends, possibly a read error. In DNA form, the CDR3 reads TGCGCCAGCAGCCAAGAAACAGCGAGAGCCTTC. It translates to CASSQETARAF. The chain carries TRBV4-1 and TRBJ1-2; D is ambiguous. Germline V gives CDR1 MGHRA, CDR2 YSYEKL. The CDR3 loop spans 11 amino acids.

The table lists this clonotype with many counts. V is TRBV6-2 or TRBV6-3 and J is TRBJ2-7; 9 nucleotides align to TRBD1. The CDR3 totals 15 residues. J was trimmed by 6 bases and V by 6 bases; bases with no gene match: 12. Germline values: CDR1 MNHEY, CDR2 SVGEGT. The CDR3 DNA reads as TGTGCCAGCAGACGTACAGGGGGCGCTTACTCCGAGCAGTACTTC. This codes for CASRRTGGAYSEQYF.

The chain couples TRBV6-2 or TRBV6-3 to TRBJ1-5; a possible D gene is TRBD1 (5 bases). The CDR3 runs to 14 residues. CDR1 and CDR2 (germline): MNHEY, SVGEGT. Deletions cut 8 bases from V and 7 bases from J, with 18 bases between. The CDR3 spells CASVGDNGGQPQHF. The CDR3 DNA sequence: TGTGCCAGCGTGGGGGATAATGGAGGGCAGCCCCAGCATTTT.

The table lists this clonotype with many counts. The chain combines TRBV7-2 with TRBJ2-2; D ambiguous. V was cut by 4 bases and J by 8 bases, with 11 bases left in between. Germline CDR1 reads SGHTA; CDR2 reads FQGNSA. The CDR3 is 13 amino acids. CDR3 nucleotide sequence: TGTGCCAGCAGCTCTCAACACGGTGGGGAGCTGTTTTTT. Translating gives CASSSQHGGELFF.